These T cell receptor beta chains were read from a single sample in a study of blood T cells in healthy people across ages. A single record per CDR3 protein comes from TCRdb applying MiXCR to the 5' RACE reads. The table has about a million distinct CDR3 sequences, under 50% seen once; the top ten hold under 15%. Sequenced: blood. The origin of the receptors is a man aged 25 to 40 in good health. The CDR3 runs from the conserved cysteine through the conserved F or W. The D gene is left open where the match is weak. Only some rows state a clone size, as once, few, many or a class for expanded clones.

cdr3_aa,cdr3_nt,d_call,clone_size,j_call,v_call
CASSKRDGADTQYF,TGTGCCAGCAGTAAACGGGACGGGGCAGATACGCAGTATTTT,-,few,TRBJ2-3,TRBV12-3/TRBV12-4
CASSSTGTALGEQYF,TGTGCCAGCAGCTCGACCGGGACCGCCTTGGGAGAGCAGTACTTC,-,few,TRBJ2-7,TRBV7-9
CASSYWGGATWNEQFF,TGTGCCAGCAGTTACTGGGGGGGCGCGACTTGGAATGAGCAGTTCTTC,-,-,TRBJ2-1,TRBV6-2/TRBV6-3
CASSYSGHTEAFF,TGTGCCAGCAGTTACTCCGGGCACACTGAAGCTTTCTTT,-,few,TRBJ1-1,TRBV6-5
CASSSGVWNSPLHF,TGTGCCAGCAGCTCAGGGGTTTGGAATTCACCCCTCCACTTT,-,-,TRBJ1-6,TRBV7-9
CAWRDTSYEQYF,TGTGCCTGGAGGGACACCTCCTACGAGCAGTACTTC,-,-,TRBJ2-7,TRBV30
CASSSGGHEQFF,TGTGCCAGCAGCTCCGGGGGCCACGAGCAGTTCTTC,-,-,TRBJ2-1,TRBV7-8
CASSLGVLAKNIQYF,TGTGCCAGCAGCTTAGGGGTTCTAGCCAAAAACATTCAGTACTTC,-,few,TRBJ2-4,TRBV27
CGSSLSGGPNTGELFF,TGCGGCAGCAGTCTCAGCGGGGGACCGAACACCGGGGAGCTGTTTTTT,TRBD2,-,TRBJ2-2,TRBV5-1
CASPDNNRALNTEAFF,TGTGCCTCCCCCGATAATAACAGGGCCCTGAACACTGAAGCTTTCTTT,-,-,TRBJ1-1,TRBV24-1
CASTVWTGGSDTQYF,TGTGCCAGCACCGTTTGGACAGGGGGGTCAGATACGCAGTATTTT,TRBD1,once,TRBJ2-3,TRBV12-3/TRBV12-4
CTGTDTQYF,TGCACGGGGACAGATACGCAGTATTTT,-,-,TRBJ2-3,TRBV20-1
CASSRQGTGEQFF,TGTGCCAGCAGCAGACAAGGAACAGGAGAGCAGTTCTTC,-,few,TRBJ2-1,TRBV28
CASSPSSRATNEKLFF,TGTGCCAGCAGTCCCTCTAGCCGCGCAACTAATGAAAAACTGTTTTTT,-,-,TRBJ1-4,TRBV27
CASSAGGRETQYF,TGTGCCAGCAGTGCGGGCGGGAGAGAGACCCAGTACTTC,TRBD2,few,TRBJ2-5,TRBV25-1
CASSLSNWDGYTF,TGTGCCAGCAGTTTATCGAATTGGGATGGCTACACCTTC,-,few,TRBJ1-2,TRBV27
CSASRGLNTEAFF,TGCAGTGCTAGTCGCGGTCTGAACACTGAAGCTTTCTTT,-,-,TRBJ1-1,TRBV20-1
CASSLAPGGPHINEQFF,TGTGCCAGCAGCTTGGCTCCGGGGGGCCCTCACATAAATGAGCAGTTCTTC,-,once,TRBJ2-1,TRBV7-2
CASSLFGGLQFF,TGTGCCAGCAGCTTATTTGGCGGTCTGCAGTTCTTC,-,-,TRBJ2-1,TRBV7-6
CASSFSLQPYNEQFF,TGTGCCAGCAGCTTCTCACTACAACCCTACAATGAGCAGTTCTTC,-,few,TRBJ2-1,TRBV7-9
CASSLEGGGTQYF,TGTGCCAGCAGCTTAGAGGGCGGGGGAACGCAGTATTTT,TRBD2,few,TRBJ2-3,TRBV7-2
CASSEASGVEQFF,TGTGCCAGCAGTGAAGCGTCCGGGGTCGAGCAGTTCTTC,-,-,TRBJ2-1,TRBV2
CASSMIQGPVKNIQYF,TGTGCCAGCAGCATGATTCAGGGCCCGGTCAAAAACATTCAGTACTTC,-,-,TRBJ2-4,TRBV11-3
CASSWDATGGSPLHF,TGTGCCAGCAGCTGGGACGCAACAGGGGGGTCACCCCTCCACTTT,TRBD1,-,TRBJ1-6,TRBV7-9